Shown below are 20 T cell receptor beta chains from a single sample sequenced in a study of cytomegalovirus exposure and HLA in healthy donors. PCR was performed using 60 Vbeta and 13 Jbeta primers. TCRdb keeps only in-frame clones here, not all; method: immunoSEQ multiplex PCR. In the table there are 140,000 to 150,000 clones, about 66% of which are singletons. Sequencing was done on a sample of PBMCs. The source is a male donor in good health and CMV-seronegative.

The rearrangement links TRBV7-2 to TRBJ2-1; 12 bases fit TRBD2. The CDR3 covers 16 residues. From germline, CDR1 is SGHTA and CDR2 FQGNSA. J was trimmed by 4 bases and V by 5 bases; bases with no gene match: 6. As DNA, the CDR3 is TGTGCCAGCAGCCTCGACCTAGCGGGGGGGTACAATGAGCAGTTCTTC. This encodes CASSLDLAGGYNEQFF.

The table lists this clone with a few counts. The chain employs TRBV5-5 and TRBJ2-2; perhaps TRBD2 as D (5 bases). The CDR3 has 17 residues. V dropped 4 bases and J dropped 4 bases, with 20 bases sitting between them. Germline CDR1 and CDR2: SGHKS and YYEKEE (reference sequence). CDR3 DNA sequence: TGTGCCAGCAGCCTCGACGGTGCTCGGGATCCCACCGGGGAGCTGTTTTTT. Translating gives CASSLDGARDPTGELFF.

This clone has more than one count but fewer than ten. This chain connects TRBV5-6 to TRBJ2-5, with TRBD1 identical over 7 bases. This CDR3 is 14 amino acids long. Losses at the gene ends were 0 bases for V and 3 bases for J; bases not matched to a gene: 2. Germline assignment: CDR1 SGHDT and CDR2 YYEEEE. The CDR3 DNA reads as TGTGCCAGCAGCTTGGGGGACAGAGAAGAGACCCAGTACTTC. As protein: CASSLGDREETQYF. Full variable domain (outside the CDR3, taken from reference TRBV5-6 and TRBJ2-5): DAGVTQSPTHLIKTRGQQVTLRCSPKSGHDTVSWYQQALGQGPQFIFQYYEEEERQRGNFPDRFSGHQFPNYSSELNVNALLLGDSALYLCASSLGDREETQYFGPGTRLLVL.

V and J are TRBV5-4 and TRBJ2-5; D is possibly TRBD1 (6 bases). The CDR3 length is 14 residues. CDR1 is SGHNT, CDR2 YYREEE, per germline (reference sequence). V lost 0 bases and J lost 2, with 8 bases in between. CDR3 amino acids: CASSLGTEQETQYF. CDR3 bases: TGTGCCAGCAGCTTGGGGACAGAACAAGAGACCCAGTACTTC.

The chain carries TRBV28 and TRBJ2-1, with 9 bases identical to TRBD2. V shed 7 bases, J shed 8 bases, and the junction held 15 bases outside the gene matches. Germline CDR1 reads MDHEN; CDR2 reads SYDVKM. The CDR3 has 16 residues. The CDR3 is CASTTGAAGGLYEQFF. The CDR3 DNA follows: TGTGCCAGCACCACCGGCGCGGCGGGGGGGCTATATGAGCAGTTCTTC.

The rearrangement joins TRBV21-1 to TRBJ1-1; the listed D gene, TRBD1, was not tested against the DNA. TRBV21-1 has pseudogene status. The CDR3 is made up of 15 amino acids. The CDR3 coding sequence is TGTGCCAGCAGCAAAGTGCCACACCCGAACACTGAAGCTTTCTTT. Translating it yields CASSKVPHPNTEAFF.

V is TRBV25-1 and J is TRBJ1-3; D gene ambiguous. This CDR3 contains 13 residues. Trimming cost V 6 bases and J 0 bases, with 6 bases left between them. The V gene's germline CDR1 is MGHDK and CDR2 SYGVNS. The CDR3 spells CASRQYSGNTIYF. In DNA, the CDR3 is TGTGCCAGCAGGCAGTACTCTGGAAACACCATATATTTT.

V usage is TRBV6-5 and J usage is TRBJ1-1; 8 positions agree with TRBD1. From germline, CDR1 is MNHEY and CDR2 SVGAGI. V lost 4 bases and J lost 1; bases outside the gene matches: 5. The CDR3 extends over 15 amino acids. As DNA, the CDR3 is TGTGCCAGCAGTTTCGGGGACAGGAAGAACACTGAAGCTTTCTTT. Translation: CASSFGDRKNTEAFF.

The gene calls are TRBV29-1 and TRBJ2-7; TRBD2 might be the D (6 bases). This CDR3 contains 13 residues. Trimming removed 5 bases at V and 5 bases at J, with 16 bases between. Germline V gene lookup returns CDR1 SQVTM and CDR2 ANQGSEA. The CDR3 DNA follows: TGCAGCGTTTTCACCCTGGGGAGGAACGAGCAGTACTTC. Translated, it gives CSVFTLGRNEQYF.

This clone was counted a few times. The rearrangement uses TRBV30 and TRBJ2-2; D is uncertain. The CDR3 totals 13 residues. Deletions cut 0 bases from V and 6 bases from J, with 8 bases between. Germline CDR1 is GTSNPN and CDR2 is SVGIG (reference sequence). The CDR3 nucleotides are TGTGCCTGGAGTGTTCGCTCGGCCGGGGAGCTGTTTTTT. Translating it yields CAWSVRSAGELFF.

The CDR3 loop is CASRATGFSGNTIYF. CDR3 DNA sequence: TGCGCCAGCAGGGCTACAGGGTTTTCTGGAAACACCATATATTTT. V is TRBV5-1 and J is TRBJ1-3; D is perhaps TRBD1 (6 bases). CDR3 length equals 15 residues. V lost 5 bases and J 1 base, leaving 13 bases between the germline ends. The germline CDR1 and CDR2 sequences are SGHRS and YFSETQ. The variable domain in full, completed from reference TRBV5-1 and TRBJ1-3, reads KAGVTQTPRYLIKTRGQQVTLSCSPISGHRSVSWYQQTPGQGLQFLFEYFSETQRNKGNFPGRFSGRQFSNSRSEMNVSTLELGDSALYLCASRATGFSGNTIYFGEGSWLTVV.

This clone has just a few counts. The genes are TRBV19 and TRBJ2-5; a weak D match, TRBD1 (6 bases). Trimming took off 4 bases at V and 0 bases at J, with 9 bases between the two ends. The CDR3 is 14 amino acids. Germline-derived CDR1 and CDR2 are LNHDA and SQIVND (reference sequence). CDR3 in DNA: TGTGCCAGTAGTAGTACAGGGTACCAAGAGACCCAGTACTTC. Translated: CASSSTGYQETQYF.

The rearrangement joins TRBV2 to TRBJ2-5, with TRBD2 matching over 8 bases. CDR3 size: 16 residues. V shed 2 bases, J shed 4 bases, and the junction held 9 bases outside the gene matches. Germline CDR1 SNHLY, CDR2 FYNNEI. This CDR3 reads CASSESGAGVGETQYF. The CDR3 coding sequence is TGTGCCAGCAGTGAATCAGGAGCGGGGGTCGGAGAGACCCAGTACTTC. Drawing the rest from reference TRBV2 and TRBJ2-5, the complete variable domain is EPEVTQTPSHQVTQMGQEVILRCVPISNHLYFYWYRQILGQKVEFLVSFYNNEISEKSEIFDDQFSVERPDGSNFTLKIRSTKLEDSAMYFCASSESGAGVGETQYFGPGTRLLVL.

CDR3 residues: CASSQKMGQYSNQPQHF. Written as DNA, the CDR3 is TGTGCCAGCAGCCAGAAGATGGGACAGTATAGCAATCAGCCCCAGCATTTT. This chain connects TRBV4-2 to TRBJ1-5; TRBD1 matches 7 bases. The V and J ends lost 3 bases and 0 bases, in that order; junction bases with no gene match: 8. This CDR3 contains 17 residues. Germline CDR1 LGHNA, CDR2 YNFKEQ.

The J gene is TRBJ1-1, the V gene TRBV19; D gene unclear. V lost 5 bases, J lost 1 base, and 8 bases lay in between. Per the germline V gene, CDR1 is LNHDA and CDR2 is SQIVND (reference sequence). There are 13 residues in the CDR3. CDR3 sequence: CASSSSGNTEAFF. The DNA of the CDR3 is TGTGCCAGTAGTTCGTCGGGGAACACTGAAGCTTTCTTT.

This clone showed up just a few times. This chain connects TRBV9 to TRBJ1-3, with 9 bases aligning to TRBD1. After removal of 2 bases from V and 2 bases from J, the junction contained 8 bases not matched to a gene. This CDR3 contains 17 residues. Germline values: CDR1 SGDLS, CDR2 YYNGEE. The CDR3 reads CASSVTGTGKPGNTIYF. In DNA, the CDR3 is TGTGCCAGCAGCGTCACCGGGACAGGGAAACCTGGAAACACCATATATTTT.

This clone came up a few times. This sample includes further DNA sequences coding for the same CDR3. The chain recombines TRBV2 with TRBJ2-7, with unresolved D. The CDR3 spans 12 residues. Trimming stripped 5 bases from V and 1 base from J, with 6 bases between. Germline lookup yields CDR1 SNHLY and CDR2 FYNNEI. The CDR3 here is CASSPQSYEQYF. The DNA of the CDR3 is TGTGCCAGCAGTCCACAGTCCTACGAGCAGTACTTC.

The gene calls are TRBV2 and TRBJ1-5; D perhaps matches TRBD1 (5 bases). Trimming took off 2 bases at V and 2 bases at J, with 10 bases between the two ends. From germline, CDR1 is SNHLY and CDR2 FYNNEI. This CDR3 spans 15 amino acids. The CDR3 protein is CASSEIRVGNQPQHF. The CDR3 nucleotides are TGTGCCAGCAGTGAAATCAGGGTCGGCAATCAGCCCCAGCATTTT. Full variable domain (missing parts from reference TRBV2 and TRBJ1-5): EPEVTQTPSHQVTQMGQEVILRCVPISNHLYFYWYRQILGQKVEFLVSFYNNEISEKSEIFDDQFSVERPDGSNFTLKIRSTKLEDSAMYFCASSEIRVGNQPQHFGDGTRLSIL.

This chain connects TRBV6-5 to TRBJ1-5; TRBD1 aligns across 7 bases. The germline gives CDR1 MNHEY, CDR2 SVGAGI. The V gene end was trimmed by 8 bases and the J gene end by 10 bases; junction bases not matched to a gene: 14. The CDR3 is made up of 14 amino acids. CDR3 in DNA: TGTGCCAGCGGATCGACAGGGACAACGGGACCCCAGCATTTT. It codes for CASGSTGTTGPQHF.

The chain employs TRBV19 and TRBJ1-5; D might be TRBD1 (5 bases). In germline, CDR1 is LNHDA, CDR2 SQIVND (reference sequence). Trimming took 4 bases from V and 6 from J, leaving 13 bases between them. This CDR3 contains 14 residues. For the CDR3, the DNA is TGTGCCAGTAGTAGCCAGGGTTTGGGTCAGCCCCAGCATTTT. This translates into CASSSQGLGQPQHF.